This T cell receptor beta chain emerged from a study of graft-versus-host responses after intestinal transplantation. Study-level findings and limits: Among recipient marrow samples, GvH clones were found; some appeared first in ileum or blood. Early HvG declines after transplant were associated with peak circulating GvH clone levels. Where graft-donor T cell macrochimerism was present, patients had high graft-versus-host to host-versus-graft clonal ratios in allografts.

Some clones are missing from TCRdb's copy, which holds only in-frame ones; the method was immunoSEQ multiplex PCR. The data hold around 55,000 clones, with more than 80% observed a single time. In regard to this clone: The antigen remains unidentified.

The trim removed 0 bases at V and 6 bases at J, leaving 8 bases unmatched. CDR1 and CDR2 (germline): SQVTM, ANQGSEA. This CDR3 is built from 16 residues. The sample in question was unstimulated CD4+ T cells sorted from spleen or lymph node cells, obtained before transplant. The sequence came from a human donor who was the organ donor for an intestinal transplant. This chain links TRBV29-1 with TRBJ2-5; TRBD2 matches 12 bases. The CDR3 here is CSVEDSSGRATKTQYF. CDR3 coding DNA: TGCAGCGTTGAAGATTCTAGCGGGAGGGCTACAAAGACCCAGTACTTC.